These 29 T cell receptor beta chains were all obtained from the same sample, sequenced in a study of beta chain features in type 1 diabetes. Points from the study as a whole: There was a moderate but significant shortening of TCRB CDR3s in all four CD4+ subsets of Type 1 diabetes patients.

These receptors have no known antigen. cDNA synthesis used the whole RNA isolate, giving expressed TCRB sequences. Repertoires were generated with immunoSEQ multiplex PCR, while TCRdb's copy carries only in-frame clones and drops some. Of under 250,000 clones in the sample, about 15% were seen once. Sequencing was done on a sample of naive CD4+ T cells from blood. The receptors stem from a man aged 25 to 40 with type 1 diabetes.

The chain carries TRBV11-2 and TRBJ2-3; TRBD2 matches 9 bases. CDR1 SGHAT and CDR2 FQNNGV come from the germline V gene. The CDR3 totals 14 residues. V lost 8 bases, J lost 2 bases, and 5 bases stayed unmatched. The CDR3 DNA is TGTGCCAGCGGACCTAGCGGGGACACAGATACGCAGTATTTT. Amino acid sequence: CASGPSGDTDTQYF.

The chain recombines TRBV6-1 with TRBJ2-7; 7 bases align to TRBD1. With V trimmed by 6 bases and J by 5 bases, 1 base remained unmatched. The CDR3 length is 11 residues. Per germline, CDR1 MNHNS and CDR2 SASEGT. The CDR3 loop is CASSRGNEQYF. The CDR3 DNA reads as TGTGCCAGCAGCAGGGGGAACGAGCAGTACTTC.

The V and J genes are TRBV25-1 and TRBJ2-7; 8 bases match TRBD1. Per germline, CDR1 MGHDK and CDR2 SYGVNS. The CDR3 sequence is 14 residues long. The V gene end was trimmed by 7 bases and the J gene end by 2 bases; junction bases not matched to a gene: 7. CDR3 DNA sequence: TGTGCCAGCATGGTCGGACAGGGTCCCTACGAGCAGTACTTC. Amino acid sequence: CASMVGQGPYEQYF.

The genes are TRBV7-8 and TRBJ1-1, with D possibly matching TRBD1 (5 bases). Germline CDR1 SGHVS, CDR2 FQNEAQ. This CDR3 has 14 amino acids. V dropped 5 bases and J dropped 3 bases, with 13 bases sitting between them. The CDR3 sequence: CASSPVGPDTEAFF. The CDR3 nucleotides are TGTGCCAGCAGCCCCGTGGGGCCTGACACTGAAGCTTTCTTT.

There are a few counts of this clone. This chain links TRBV2 with TRBJ2-5; 8 bases map to TRBD1. There are 14 residues in the CDR3. V lost 1 base to trimming and J lost 2 bases; unmatched junction nucleotides: 0. Germline CDR1 is SNHLY and CDR2 is FYNNEI. The CDR3 coding sequence is TGTGCCAGCAGTGAAGGGACAGGGCAAGAGACCCAGTACTTC. Translation: CASSEGTGQETQYF.

In regard to this clone: This sample also contains other DNA sequences that code for the same CDR3. The chain couples TRBV5-1 to TRBJ1-1; 7 bases map to TRBD1. Germline CDR1 is SGHRS and CDR2 is YFSETQ. V gave up 0 bases and J gave up 4 bases; unmatched junction bases: 3. The CDR3 has 14 amino acids. CDR3: CASSLGQGGTEAFF. As DNA, the CDR3 is TGCGCCAGCAGCTTGGGACAGGGTGGCACTGAAGCTTTCTTT.

In this sample, this clone turned up a few times. The rearrangement joins TRBV7-2 to TRBJ1-2; maybe TRBD1 (5 bases). V dropped 1 base and J dropped 7 bases, with 16 bases sitting between them. Germline V CDR1 and CDR2: SGHTA, FQGNSA. The CDR3 has 15 residues. CDR3 residues: CASSLESGGAGGYTF. The CDR3 bases are TGTGCCAGCAGCTTAGAGAGCGGAGGGGCAGGTGGCTACACCTTC.

The V gene is TRBV6-6, the J gene TRBJ2-7, with D uncertain. V lost 8 bases and J 0 bases, leaving 8 bases between the germline ends. This CDR3 has 12 amino acids. Per the germline V gene, CDR1 is MNHNY and CDR2 is SVGAGI (reference sequence). The CDR3 spells CASGANSYEQYF. CDR3 DNA sequence: TGTGCCAGCGGAGCGAACTCCTACGAGCAGTACTTC.

The gene calls are TRBV2 and TRBJ2-5, with TRBD1 matching over 7 bases. CDR1 and CDR2 from the germline V gene are SNHLY and FYNNEI. The CDR3 is 14 residues long. V shed 8 bases, J shed 5 bases, and the junction held 11 bases outside the gene matches. This chain's CDR3 is CASGETGKSETQYF. Here the CDR3 DNA reads TGTGCCAGCGGGGAGACAGGGAAGTCGGAGACCCAGTACTTC.

The chain uses TRBV5-1 and TRBJ2-4, with 9 bases aligning to TRBD2. Germline V gives CDR1 SGHRS, CDR2 YFSETQ. Unmatched junction bases numbered 6, after V lost 0 bases and J lost 5 bases. The CDR3 length is 16 residues. The CDR3 DNA follows: TGCGCCAGCAGCTTGGTTGGAGTAGCGGGGGAAAACATTCAGTACTTC. Translation: CASSLVGVAGENIQYF.

A few counts support this clone. V gene TRBV4-2 combines with J gene TRBJ2-6, with TRBD2 matching over 8 bases. The CDR3 is 18 amino acids. Per the germline V gene, CDR1 is LGHNA and CDR2 is YNFKEQ. The V gene end was trimmed by 4 bases and the J gene end by 0 bases; junction bases not matched to a gene: 8. In DNA form, the CDR3 reads TGTGCCAGCAGCCTAACCGGGGGGGGGTTCTCTGGGGCCAACGTCCTGACTTTC. Amino acids: CASSLTGGGFSGANVLTF.

The chain combines TRBV25-1 with TRBJ2-7; D might be TRBD1 (6 bases). From germline, CDR1 is MGHDK and CDR2 SYGVNS. V lost 3 bases to trimming and J lost 1 base, with 13 bases between them. The CDR3 loop spans 15 amino acids. The CDR3 protein is CASSDRQVGSYEQYF. The CDR3 DNA sequence: TGTGCCAGCAGTGACAGACAGGTAGGATCCTACGAGCAGTACTTC.

This clone was found a few times. This chain connects TRBV6-5 to TRBJ2-2, with 9 bases matching TRBD1. Germline V CDR1 and CDR2: MNHEY, SVGAGI. The CDR3 has 14 amino acids. The ends lost 6 bases at V and 7 bases at J; junction bases unmatched: 6. Here the CDR3 DNA reads TGTGCCAGCAGCCGGACAGGGGTTCACGGGGAGCTGTTTTTT. It yields the protein CASSRTGVHGELFF.

The table lists this clone with a few counts. This chain links TRBV7-9 with TRBJ2-2, with 7 bases fitting TRBD2. This CDR3 contains 17 residues. CDR1 and CDR2 (germline): SEHNR, FQNEAQ (reference sequence). V dropped 5 bases and J dropped 1; count of bases not matched to a gene: 10. CDR3 sequence: CASSRGLLAVNTGELFF. As DNA, the CDR3 is TGTGCCAGCAGCAGGGGATTGCTAGCGGTGAACACCGGGGAGCTGTTTTTT.

The chain links TRBV23-1 to TRBJ2-2; a weak D match, TRBD1 (6 bases). TRBV23-1 belongs to the ORF category, with a function that is uncertain. CDR3 length equals 17 residues. The V gene lost 8 bases and the J gene lost 0 bases, with 19 bases spanning the gap. CDR3 in DNA: TGCGCCAGCCCCTTCCTCCGGGACACCCCGAACACCGGGGAGCTGTTTTTT. The encoded protein is CASPFLRDTPNTGELFF.

This clone was counted only a few times. The CDR3 nucleotides read TGTGCCAGCTCAGGCGGGACTAGCAATGAGCAGTTCTTC. Translation gives CASSGGTSNEQFF. The rearrangement links TRBV18 to TRBJ2-1; TRBD2 aligns across 8 bases. The CDR3 runs to 13 residues. The V segment lost 5 bases and the J segment 6 bases; nucleotides outside the gene matches: 3. CDR1 is KGHSH and CDR2 is LQKENI in the germline V gene.

This clone was picked up one time. This chain connects TRBV21-1 to TRBJ2-7; the tabulated D call, TRBD1, remains unverified against the DNA. TRBV21-1 is recorded as a pseudogene. This CDR3 has 14 amino acids. DNA of the CDR3: TGTGCCAGCAGCAAAGTTCCAGGAACCTACGAGCAGTACTTC. Encoded protein: CASSKVPGTYEQYF.

V usage is TRBV7-6 and J usage is TRBJ1-1; TRBD1 agrees at 9 bases. Germline values: CDR1 SGHVS, CDR2 FNYEAQ. V lost 5 bases to trimming and J lost 2 bases; unmatched junction nucleotides: 6. CDR3 length equals 15 residues. Here the CDR3 DNA reads TGTGCCAGCAGCGACGCGGACAGGGGTAACACTGAAGCTTTCTTT. Encoded protein: CASSDADRGNTEAFF.

This chain connects TRBV2 to TRBJ2-6; no reliable D call. The CDR3 runs 15 residues. V was trimmed by 3 bases and J by 6 bases, leaving 12 bases between them. Germline CDR1 SNHLY, CDR2 FYNNEI. The CDR3 region is CASSDGVLLANVLTF. As DNA, the CDR3 is TGTGCCAGCAGTGATGGAGTACTCTTGGCCAACGTCCTGACTTTC.

This clone was seen a handful of times. J is TRBJ1-1 and V is TRBV5-1, with 11 positions matching TRBD1. J was trimmed by 2 bases and V by 4 bases; bases with no gene match: 10. Germline values: CDR1 SGHRS, CDR2 YFSETQ. This CDR3 is built from 17 residues. CDR3: CASSVDRGRLINTEAFF. CDR3 nucleotide sequence: TGCGCCAGCAGCGTGGACAGGGGGCGCTTAATCAACACTGAAGCTTTCTTT. The full variable domain, completed using reference TRBV5-1 and TRBJ1-1, is KAGVTQTPRYLIKTRGQQVTLSCSPISGHRSVSWYQQTPGQGLQFLFEYFSETQRNKGNFPGRFSGRQFSNSRSEMNVSTLELGDSALYLCASSVDRGRLINTEAFFGQGTRLTVV.

The rearrangement joins TRBV25-1 to TRBJ2-1, with 8 bases lining up with TRBD2. V gave up 4 bases and J gave up 10 bases; unmatched junction bases: 12. The CDR3 consists of 15 residues. Germline V gives CDR1 MGHDK, CDR2 SYGVNS. The CDR3 DNA is TGTGCCAGCAGTGCATTTGCGGGGGGCCCCTCCGAGCAGTTCTTC. Translating it yields CASSAFAGGPSEQFF.

This clone was recorded a few times. At one end, the junction sequence differs from germline, possibly due to a read error. The chain couples TRBV6-5 to TRBJ2-7, with 9 bases that match TRBD1. This CDR3 has 15 amino acids. Germline lookup yields CDR1 MNHEY and CDR2 SVGAGI. This CDR3 is CASSDSGTGLFGQYF. CDR3 nucleotides: TGTGCCAGCAGTGACTCCGGGACAGGGCTTTTCGGGCAGTACTTC.

The chain links TRBV28 to TRBJ2-7, with 7 nucleotides matching TRBD2. CDR1 is MDHEN, CDR2 SYDVKM, per germline. The CDR3 is made up of 13 amino acids. With V trimmed by 3 bases and J by 7 bases, 6 bases remained unmatched. The CDR3 DNA reads as TGTGCCAGCAGTTTGGGAGCGGGGAGTGAGCAGTACTTC. Translated, it gives CASSLGAGSEQYF.

The rearrangement joins TRBV7-9 to TRBJ2-3; perhaps TRBD2 as D (6 bases). The CDR3 extends over 14 amino acids. The V gene's germline CDR1 is SEHNR and CDR2 FQNEAQ (reference sequence). V was clipped by 6 bases and J by 2 bases, with 12 bases between them. Written as DNA, the CDR3 is TGTGCCAGCAGAGACGGGAGTAACACAGATACGCAGTATTTT. This gives the protein CASRDGSNTDTQYF.

The V call is TRBV5-1, the J call TRBJ2-7; 7 bases fit TRBD1. With V trimmed by 4 bases and J by 2 bases, 3 bases remained unmatched. This CDR3 is 13 amino acids long. The V gene's germline CDR1 is SGHRS and CDR2 YFSETQ. CDR3 bases: TGCGCCAGCAGCCGGACAGGTCCCTACGAGCAGTACTTC. Translated: CASSRTGPYEQYF. The full variable domain, its missing parts supplied by reference TRBV5-1 and TRBJ2-7, is KAGVTQTPRYLIKTRGQQVTLSCSPISGHRSVSWYQQTPGQGLQFLFEYFSETQRNKGNFPGRFSGRQFSNSRSEMNVSTLELGDSALYLCASSRTGPYEQYFGPGTRLTVT.

The genes are TRBV5-4 and TRBJ1-1, with TRBD1 as a possible D gene (6 bases). The CDR3 is 14 residues long. CDR1 and CDR2 (germline): SGHNT, YYREEE (reference sequence). Deletions cut 0 bases from V and 1 base from J, with 7 bases between. The CDR3 DNA sequence: TGTGCCAGCAGCTTGGTAGGGGGGAACACTGAAGCTTTCTTT. This translates into CASSLVGGNTEAFF. Looking up the rest from reference TRBV5-4 and TRBJ1-1 gives the full variable domain: ETGVTQSPTHLIKTRGQQVTLRCSSQSGHNTVSWYQQALGQGPQFIFQYYREEENGRGNFPPRFSGLQFPNYSSELNVNALELDDSALYLCASSLVGGNTEAFFGQGTRLTVV.

This clone was detected many times. The rearrangement uses TRBV29-1 and TRBJ2-4; D might be TRBD1 (5 bases). The length of the CDR3 is 11 residues. The germline V gene encodes CDR1 SQVTM and CDR2 ANQGSEA. V lost 4 bases and J lost 8, with 9 bases in between. The CDR3 sequence is CSVGQGDIQYF. In nucleotides, the CDR3 is TGCAGCGTTGGGCAGGGCGACATTCAGTACTTC.

This chain links TRBV30 with TRBJ2-5, with a tentative D call TRBD1 (6 bases). CDR1 GTSNPN and CDR2 SVGIG come from the germline V gene (reference sequence). V lost 1 base, J lost 5 bases, and 14 bases lay in between. The CDR3 totals 14 residues. CDR3 amino acids: CAWSAQGIRETQYF. The CDR3 coding sequence is TGTGCCTGGAGTGCTCAGGGGATTCGGGAGACCCAGTACTTC.

The rearrangement joins TRBV4-1 to TRBJ2-7; a possible D gene is TRBD2 (6 bases). The CDR3 has 16 residues. Germline V gene sequence: CDR1 MGHRA, CDR2 YSYEKL. V lost 4 bases and J lost 3, with 19 bases in between. CDR3 DNA sequence: TGCGCCAGCAGCCCTAATCCCCGCGGCGGGATCTACGAGCAGTACTTC. Encoded protein: CASSPNPRGGIYEQYF.